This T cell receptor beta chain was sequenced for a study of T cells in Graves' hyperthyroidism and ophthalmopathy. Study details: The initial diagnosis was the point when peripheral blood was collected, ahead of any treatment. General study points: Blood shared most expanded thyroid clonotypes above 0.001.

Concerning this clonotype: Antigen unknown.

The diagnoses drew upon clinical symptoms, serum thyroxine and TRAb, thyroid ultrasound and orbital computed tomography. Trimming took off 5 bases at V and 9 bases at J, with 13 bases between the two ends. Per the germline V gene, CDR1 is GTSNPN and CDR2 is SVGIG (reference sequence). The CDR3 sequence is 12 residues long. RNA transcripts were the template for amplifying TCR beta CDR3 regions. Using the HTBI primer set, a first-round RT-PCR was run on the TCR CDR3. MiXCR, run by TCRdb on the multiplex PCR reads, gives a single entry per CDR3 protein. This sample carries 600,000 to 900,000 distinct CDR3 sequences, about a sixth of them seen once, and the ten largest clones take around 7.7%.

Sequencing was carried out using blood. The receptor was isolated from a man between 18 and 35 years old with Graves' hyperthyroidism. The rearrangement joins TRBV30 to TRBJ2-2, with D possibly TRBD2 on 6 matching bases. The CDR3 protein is CAWGGLHRELFF. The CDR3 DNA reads TGTGCCTGGGGAGGGTTACACCGGGAGCTGTTTTTT.